Listed here are 14 T cell receptor beta chains from one sample, sequenced in a study of spatial heterogeneity in lung cancer. Findings and limits, study-wide: The study found that expanded intratumoral alpha and beta TCR counts tracked tumor mutation counts.

The antigens of these receptors remain unknown. The time point denotes: sample taken at primary tumor resection. MiXCR was run by TCRdb on the 5' RACE reads, yielding one entry per CDR3 protein. Here the sample spans 4,000 or so distinct CDR3 sequences, approximately 9.8% being singletons. The specimen was lung tumor tissue, collected at surgery. These receptors all come from a male donor with early-stage non-small cell lung cancer.

In this sample, this clonotype is hyperexpanded. This beta chain came through as a stray read in a library set up for alpha chains, and its size says little. The chain has TRBV19 and TRBJ1-5, with 7 bases matching TRBD1. After removal of 3 bases from V and 6 bases from J, the junction contained 8 bases not matched to a gene. The germline V gene has CDR1 LNHDA and CDR2 SQIVND (reference sequence). This CDR3 region has 15 residues. Written as DNA, the CDR3 is TGTGCCAGTAGTATGCGTCAGGGGGGCGGTCAGCCCCAGCATTTT. It codes for CASSMRQGGGQPQHF.

As concerns this clonotype: In a library made to pick up alpha chains, this beta chain is a stray read with a size that means little. The chain has TRBV15 and TRBJ1-1; a weak D match, TRBD1 (5 bases). This CDR3 comprises 15 residues. V gave up 5 bases and J gave up 5 bases, with 18 bases separating them. The germline CDR1 and CDR2 sequences are LNHNV and YYDKDF (reference sequence). CDR3 bases: TGTGCCACCAGCGCCCCCCGAAGAGGGGAGACTGAAGCTTTCTTT. Its translation is CATSAPRRGETEAFF. The whole variable domain, remainder taken from reference TRBV15 and TRBJ1-1, is DAMVIQNPRYQVTQFGKPVTLSCSQTLNHNVMYWYQQKSSQAPKLLFHYYDKDFNNEADTPDNFQSRRPNTSFCFLDIRSPGLGDTAMYLCATSAPRRGETEAFFGQGTRLTVV.

This clonotype was counted a few times. In a library made to pick up alpha chains, this beta chain is a stray read with a size that means little. The chain combines TRBV27 with TRBJ1-1; the match to TRBD1 covers 9 bases. CDR1 is MNHEY and CDR2 is SMNVEV in the germline V gene (reference sequence). The CDR3 totals 13 residues. The ends lost 6 bases at V and 5 bases at J; junction bases unmatched: 4. The CDR3 coding sequence is TGTGCCAGCAGCCGACAGGGGGATACTGAAGCTTTCTTT. As protein: CASSRQGDTEAFF.

This clonotype showed up many times. This beta chain is an unintended read in a library built for alpha chains; its size means little. The rearrangement joins TRBV3-1 to TRBJ2-2; 7 nucleotides agree with TRBD2. CDR3 length: 15 amino acids. Trimming cost V 3 bases and J 4 bases; bases outside gene matches: 5. The germline V gene has CDR1 LGHDT and CDR2 YNNKEL (reference sequence). The CDR3 DNA reads as TGTGCCAGCAGCCAGGGGGGGTTGAGCACCGGGGAGCTGTTTTTT. Its protein product is CASSQGGLSTGELFF.

Details on this clonotype: Being off target in a library aimed at alpha chains, this beta chain has a size of little meaning. The chain couples TRBV5-1 to TRBJ2-2; tentative D call: TRBD2 (6 bases). The CDR3 consists of 17 residues. The germline V gene encodes CDR1 SGHRS and CDR2 YFSETQ. The V end was cut by 0 bases, the J end by 2 bases, with 14 bases between. CDR3 sequence (DNA): TGCGCCAGCAGCTTGGCGCCCCTGGGGGGAAACACCGGGGAGCTGTTTTTT. It codes for CASSLAPLGGNTGELFF.

This clonotype was counted between two and nine times. A library made for alpha chains picked up this beta chain off target, so its size means little. The V call is TRBV11-2, the J call TRBJ1-1, with D unclear. Germline lookup yields CDR1 SGHAT and CDR2 FQNNGV. The CDR3 has 12 residues. V was trimmed by 5 bases and J by 10 bases, leaving 14 bases between them. The CDR3 loop is CASSAGPRGAFF. CDR3 DNA: TGTGCCAGCAGCGCCGGGCCCAGAGGAGCTTTCTTT.

This clonotype is deemed medium-sized. An end of the junction does not agree with germline; a read error may underlie this. This beta chain is an off-target read within a library intended for alpha chains, so its frequency means little. The rearrangement uses TRBV10-3 and TRBJ2-7; D call uncertain. The length of the CDR3 is 11 residues. Germline CDR1 is ENHRY and CDR2 is SYGVKD. Here the CDR3 reads CAISESYRQSF. In nucleotides, the CDR3 is TGTGCCATCAGTGAGTCGTACAGACAAAGCTTC.

In the case of this clonotype: Being off target in a library aimed at alpha chains, this beta chain has a size of little meaning. This chain connects TRBV6-6 to TRBJ1-1; D not certain. The V end was cut by 7 bases, the J end by 7 bases, with 10 bases between. This CDR3 is built from 11 residues. CDR1 is MNHNY, CDR2 SVGAGI, per germline (reference sequence). CDR3 DNA sequence: TGTGCCAGCACTGAGGTGAATGAAGCTTTCTTT. Translated, it gives CASTEVNEAFF.

By its share, this clonotype is large. Found in a library prepared for alpha chains, this beta chain is an off-target read, and its abundance has little meaning. This rearrangement joins TRBV6-4 to TRBJ2-3; D gene unclear. Germline V gene sequence: CDR1 MRHNA, CDR2 SNTAGT. Trimming pared 5 bases from V and 2 bases from J, leaving 8 bases between. This CDR3 has 13 amino acids. Here the CDR3 reads CASSFRITDTQYF. DNA for the CDR3: TGTGCCAGCAGTTTCCGGATCACAGATACGCAGTATTTT.

This clonotype was counted a few times. Since the library was made to target alpha chains, this beta chain is a stray read and its abundance is not meaningful. This chain connects TRBV15 to TRBJ2-2, with D perhaps matching TRBD1 (6 bases). Germline CDR1 LNHNV, CDR2 YYDKDF (reference sequence). The CDR3 totals 15 residues. Trimming removed 4 bases at V and 6 bases at J, with 15 bases between. The DNA of the CDR3 is TGTGCCACCAGCACAACTTTACAGGGTCCCGGGGAGCTGTTTTTT. Residues: CATSTTLQGPGELFF.

This clonotype was recorded at least ten times. Within a library made for alpha chains, this beta chain is off target, and its count is uninformative. The rearrangement uses TRBV19 and TRBJ2-7, with 9 bases matching TRBD2. This CDR3 has 17 amino acids. CDR1 is LNHDA, CDR2 SQIVND, per germline (reference sequence). V was pared by 3 bases and J by 2 bases, with 11 bases of the junction left unmatched. In DNA form, the CDR3 reads TGTGCCAGTAGTATTAGGGCAGCGGGGGGCCAGACCTACGAGCAGTACTTC. Protein product: CASSIRAAGGQTYEQYF.

Notes on this clonotype: This beta chain turned up in a library designed for alpha chains; as an off-target read, its abundance says little. The chain is built from TRBV15 and TRBJ2-3, with TRBD1 as a possible D gene (6 bases). V dropped 5 bases and J dropped 1 base, with 16 bases sitting between them. Germline loops: CDR1 LNHNV, CDR2 YYDKDF (reference sequence). This CDR3 spans 16 amino acids. CDR3 in amino acids: CATSDEQGLGTDTQYF. Written as DNA, the CDR3 is TGTGCCACCAGCGACGAGCAGGGGTTAGGCACAGATACGCAGTATTTT.

This clonotype showed up just a few times. This beta chain came through as a stray read in a library set up for alpha chains, and its size says little. The V gene is TRBV7-2, the J gene TRBJ1-2; maybe TRBD1 (6 bases). The CDR3 has 14 residues. Germline CDR1 is SGHTA and CDR2 is FQGNSA. V shed 2 bases and J shed 1 base, with 8 bases lying between them. CDR3 protein: CASSLTDSNYGYTF. The CDR3 DNA follows: TGTGCCAGCAGCTTAACGGACAGTAACTATGGCTACACCTTC. The full variable domain, with the rest looked up from reference TRBV7-2 and TRBJ1-2, is GAGVSQSPSNKVTEKGKDVELRCDPISGHTALYWYRQSLGQGLEFLIYFQGNSAPDKSGLPSDRFSAERTGGSVSTLTIQRTQQEDSAVYLCASSLTDSNYGYTFGSGTRLTVV.

This clonotype was recorded a few times. This beta chain is an unintended read in a library built for alpha chains; its size means little. The V gene is TRBV27, the J gene TRBJ2-3; TRBD2 agrees at 14 bases. The CDR3 is 18 amino acids. V shed 5 bases and J 1 base; nucleotides not matched to a gene: 8. Germline V gives CDR1 MNHEY, CDR2 SMNVEV (reference sequence). In DNA, the CDR3 is TGTGCCAGCAGTCCGTCGGGACTAGCGGGAGCCGGCACAGATACGCAGTATTTT. It codes for CASSPSGLAGAGTDTQYF.